The 23 T cell receptor beta chains below were found in one sample sequenced in a study of blood T cell repertoires in COVID-19. Sequencing used immunoSEQ multiplex PCR; TCRdb keeps in-frame clones, though not all of them. The repertoire holds approximately 90,000 clones, with 75% to 85% as singletons. The source material was peripheral blood. These receptors were taken from a woman older than 75 with acute or convalescent COVID-19.

This clone occurred once. V is TRBV30 and J is TRBJ1-1, with D perhaps matching TRBD1 (6 bases). Trimming removed 4 bases at V and 5 bases at J, with 23 bases between. This CDR3 is built from 16 residues. The V gene's germline CDR1 is GTSNPN and CDR2 SVGIG (reference sequence). CDR3: CAWMRGSSGEGTEAFF. DNA for the CDR3: TGTGCCTGGATGAGGGGGAGCAGTGGGGAGGGGACTGAAGCTTTCTTT.

CDR3 residues: CSATERMQAFF. CDR3 DNA: TGCAGTGCAACTGAGAGGATGCAAGCTTTCTTT. The chain couples TRBV20-1 to TRBJ1-1; unclear D gene. The CDR3 is made up of 11 amino acids. CDR1 DFQATT and CDR2 SNEGSKA come from the germline V gene (reference sequence). Trimming took 6 bases from V and 9 from J, leaving 14 bases between them.

V and J are TRBV18 and TRBJ1-2; possibly TRBD1 for D (6 bases). Germline CDR1 reads KGHSH; CDR2 reads LQKENI. Trimming took off 3 bases at V and 8 bases at J, with 10 bases between the two ends. CDR3 length equals 12 residues. CDR3 coding DNA: TGTGCCAGCTCACCCAGGGGTGAGGGCTACACCTTC. This gives the protein CASSPRGEGYTF.

The rearrangement links TRBV6-2 or TRBV6-3 to TRBJ2-7; 8 bases align to TRBD2. The ends lost 2 bases at V and 5 bases at J; junction bases unmatched: 5. The CDR3 runs to 14 residues. The V gene's germline CDR1 is MNHEY and CDR2 SVGEGT. The CDR3 nucleotides read TGTGCCAGCAGTTACGGCGGGAGGTACAACGAGCAGTACTTC. This translates into CASSYGGRYNEQYF.

This clone appeared a few times. The rearrangement joins TRBV6-5 to TRBJ1-2, with TRBD1 matching over 7 bases. V lost 5 bases and J lost 8; bases outside the gene matches: 5. This CDR3 comprises 12 residues. Looked up from germline, CDR1 is MNHEY and CDR2 is SVGAGI. Here the CDR3 DNA reads TGTGCCAGCAGTCACAGGGGTGGAGGCTACACCTTC. Protein product: CASSHRGGGYTF.

J is TRBJ2-2 and V is TRBV27; D gene uncertain. Germline CDR1 reads MNHEY; CDR2 reads SMNVEV (reference sequence). The CDR3 is made up of 14 amino acids. Trimming took 4 bases from V and 1 from J, leaving 7 bases between them. CDR3 loop: CASSSPMNTGELFF. DNA of the CDR3: TGTGCCAGCAGTTCCCCAATGAACACCGGGGAGCTGTTTTTT.

This CDR3 is CASSAETGNTEAFF. CDR3 nucleotides: TGTGCCAGCAGCGCGGAGACAGGGAACACTGAAGCTTTCTTT. This chain connects TRBV5-4 to TRBJ1-1; D is perhaps TRBD1 (6 bases). Trimming removed 4 bases at V and 1 base at J, with 11 bases between. Germline assignment: CDR1 SGHNT and CDR2 YYREEE (reference sequence). This CDR3 region has 14 residues.

In its sample, this clone was seen many times. This sequence joins TRBV5-1 and TRBJ2-7, with D perhaps matching TRBD2 (6 bases). V was trimmed by 2 bases and J by 5 bases, leaving 11 bases between them. The germline CDR1 and CDR2 sequences are SGHRS and YFSETQ. The CDR3 is 13 amino acids. The CDR3 loop reads CASSLEGRNEQYF. As DNA, the CDR3 is TGCGCCAGCAGCTTAGAGGGGAGGAACGAGCAGTACTTC.

This chain links TRBV30 with TRBJ1-1; no clear D. Germline V gene data show CDR1 as GTSNPN and CDR2 as SVGIG (reference sequence). V shed 3 bases and J shed 7 bases, with 12 bases lying between them. The CDR3 length is 12 residues. CDR3 DNA sequence: TGTGCCTGGAGGGGAATCCGGGGTGAAGCTTTCTTT. This gives the protein CAWRGIRGEAFF.

The V call is TRBV10-1, the J call TRBJ2-1; 12 nucleotides match TRBD1. This CDR3 contains 13 residues. CDR1 and CDR2 (germline): WNHNN, SYGVQD (reference sequence). V lost 4 bases to trimming and J lost 10 bases; unmatched junction nucleotides: 2. CDR3 sequence (DNA): TGCGCCAGCAGTGTTGGGACAGGGGGCGAGCAGTTCTTC. Translating it yields CASSVGTGGEQFF.

The chain joins TRBV7-3 to TRBJ2-1; TRBD2 matches at 12 bases. CDR1 and CDR2 (germline): SGHTA, FQGTGA. This CDR3 is built from 14 residues. V was pared by 3 bases and J by 8 bases, with 2 bases of the junction left unmatched. The CDR3 is CASSLTSGGDEQFF. The CDR3 nucleotides are TGTGCCAGCAGCTTGACTAGCGGGGGCGATGAGCAGTTCTTC.

As DNA, the CDR3 is TGCAGTGCTAGTCCCTACACTAGCGAAACCTACAATGAGCAGTTCTTC. This translates into CSASPYTSETYNEQFF. The chain uses TRBV20-1 and TRBJ2-1, with 7 bases matching TRBD2. CDR1 and CDR2 (germline): DFQATT, SNEGSKA (reference sequence). The CDR3 consists of 16 residues. Unmatched junction bases numbered 10, after V lost 3 bases and J lost 2 bases.

This chain uses TRBV7-9 with TRBJ1-5; D not resolved. The CDR3 runs to 13 residues. The germline V gene encodes CDR1 SEHNR and CDR2 FQNEAQ (reference sequence). Trimming pared 2 bases from V and 4 bases from J, leaving 6 bases between. CDR3 nucleotide sequence: TGTGCCAGCAGCTTACGGGAGAATCAGCCCCAGCATTTT. This codes for CASSLRENQPQHF. The variable domain in full, with the rest retrieved from reference TRBV7-9 and TRBJ1-5, is DTGVSQNPRHKITKRGQNVTFRCDPISEHNRLYWYRQTLGQGPEFLTYFQNEAQLEKSRLLSDRFSAERPKGSFSTLEIQRTEQGDSAMYLCASSLRENQPQHFGDGTRLSIL.

In its sample, this clone was seen a few times. The gene calls are TRBV7-9 and TRBJ1-2, with 10 bases aligning to TRBD1. The ends lost 3 bases at V and 7 bases at J; junction bases unmatched: 5. Germline V gene lookup returns CDR1 SEHNR and CDR2 FQNEAQ (reference sequence). The CDR3 has 14 amino acids. This CDR3 reads CASSFETGGSGYTF. In DNA, the CDR3 is TGTGCCAGCAGCTTCGAGACAGGGGGCTCTGGCTACACCTTC.

The chain carries TRBV2 and TRBJ2-6; a weak D match, TRBD1 (5 bases). Germline V gene lookup returns CDR1 SNHLY and CDR2 FYNNEI. Trimming stripped 5 bases from V and 2 bases from J, with 13 bases between. There are 16 residues in the CDR3. The CDR3 bases are TGTGCCAGCAGTTTCTCCGACAGCCCTGGGGCCAACGTCCTGACTTTC. It specifies CASSFSDSPGANVLTF.

The rearrangement joins TRBV7-9 to TRBJ2-1; TRBD1 aligns across 7 bases. Germline V gives CDR1 SEHNR, CDR2 FQNEAQ (reference sequence). V dropped 5 bases and J dropped 10; count of bases not matched to a gene: 8. The CDR3 consists of 13 residues. CDR3 sequence reads: CASSPSTGKEQFF. The CDR3 DNA reads as TGTGCCAGCAGCCCGTCGACAGGGAAGGAGCAGTTCTTC.

V is TRBV5-1 and J is TRBJ2-5; 8 bases are shared with TRBD2. The J segment lost 3 bases and the V segment lost 2 bases, leaving 0 bases of the junction unmatched. Germline-derived CDR1 and CDR2 are SGHRS and YFSETQ. The CDR3 has 13 amino acids. This CDR3 is CASSFSGEETQYF. DNA for the CDR3: TGCGCCAGCAGCTTTAGCGGGGAAGAGACCCAGTACTTC.

V usage is TRBV24-1 and J usage is TRBJ2-1; 7 bases fit TRBD1. Trimming at V came to 5 bases and at J to 7 bases, leaving 10 bases not matched to a gene. The germline gives CDR1 KGHDR, CDR2 SFDVKD. This CDR3 comprises 15 residues. The CDR3 coding sequence is TGTGCCACCAGTGGAGTCTCCGACAGGGTTAATGAGCAGTTCTTC. Amino acids: CATSGVSDRVNEQFF.

This chain uses TRBV25-1 with TRBJ1-6; 8 nucleotides align to TRBD1. Germline V gene sequence: CDR1 MGHDK, CDR2 SYGVNS. CDR3 size: 15 residues. Trimming took 6 bases from V and 5 from J; bases not matched to a gene: 6. CDR3 nucleotide sequence: TGTGCCAGCAGCGATACAGGGGGAGATAATTCACCCCTCCACTTT. It encodes CASSDTGGDNSPLHF.

The chain has TRBV18 and TRBJ2-1, with 9 bases matching TRBD2. CDR3 size: 16 residues. Germline V CDR1 and CDR2: KGHSH, LQKENI. J gave up 6 bases and V 8 bases, and 14 bases lay outside the gene matches. The chain's CDR3 is CASKRASGDAANEQFF. The CDR3 region has the DNA TGTGCCAGCAAACGCGCTAGCGGGGATGCGGCCAATGAGCAGTTCTTC. The full variable domain, rest sourced from reference TRBV18 and TRBJ2-1, is NAGVMQNPRHLVRRRGQEARLRCSPMKGHSHVYWYRQLPEEGLKFMVYLQKENIIDESGMPKERFSAEFPKEGPSILRIQQVVRGDSAAYFCASKRASGDAANEQFFGPGTRLTVL.

The rearrangement links TRBV2 to TRBJ1-4, with a possible D match to TRBD1 (6 bases). With 4 bases removed from V and 5 bases from J, the gap between germline ends came to 14 bases. This CDR3 comprises 15 residues. Germline assignment: CDR1 SNHLY and CDR2 FYNNEI. The CDR3 here is CASSGTQGINEKLFF. The DNA of the CDR3 is TGTGCCAGCAGTGGGACACAGGGCATAAATGAAAAACTGTTTTTT. The full variable domain, rest sourced from reference TRBV2 and TRBJ1-4, is EPEVTQTPSHQVTQMGQEVILRCVPISNHLYFYWYRQILGQKVEFLVSFYNNEISEKSEIFDDQFSVERPDGSNFTLKIRSTKLEDSAMYFCASSGTQGINEKLFFGSGTQLSVL.

This sequence joins TRBV27 and TRBJ1-5; no clear D. The length of the CDR3 is 10 residues. The germline CDR1 and CDR2 sequences are MNHEY and SMNVEV (reference sequence). Trimming removed 10 bases from V and 6 bases from J, with 7 bases in between. The CDR3 region is CAIRSQPQHF. CDR3 bases: TGTGCCATCCGTAGTCAGCCCCAGCATTTT.

The rearrangement links TRBV2 to TRBJ2-2; 8 bases are shared with TRBD1. Looked up from germline, CDR1 is SNHLY and CDR2 is FYNNEI. The CDR3 is made up of 14 amino acids. V was clipped by 6 bases and J by 1 base; unmatched bases: 1. CDR3 DNA: TGTGCCAGCAGGGACAGGGAGAACACCGGGGAGCTGTTTTTT. Translating it yields CASRDRENTGELFF.